This T cell receptor (beta chain) was identified during a study of regulatory T cells in long-lasting Graves disease. Notes on the study in general: Persistent disease was characterized by preferential usage of TRBV28, TRBJ1-2 and TRBJ2-5.

The time point denotes: persistent/refractory GD, antithyroid drugs over 5 years with positive TRAb. The TCR library used RNA extracted from PBMCs. CDR3 length equals 13 residues. With 4 bases removed from V and 2 bases from J, the gap between germline ends came to 9 bases. The germline gives CDR1 MDHEN, CDR2 SYDVKM. CDR3-region Arm-PCR and iRepertoire HTBI primers produced the TCR beta libraries. TCRdb recomputed calls from the multiplex PCR reads with MiXCR, one row per CDR3 protein. The data show 300,000 to 500,000 distinct CDR3 sequences, around 20% seen once. This clonotype was counted at least ten times. The antigen remains unidentified.

Sequencing was performed on peripheral blood mononuclear cells (PBMCs), taken when the disease was refractory, from a patient treated with antithyroid drugs. The rearrangement uses TRBV28 and TRBJ2-7, with D maybe TRBD1 (5 bases). The receptor was derived from a female donor with Graves disease. The CDR3: CASSWGSTYEQYF. As DNA, the CDR3 is TGTGCCAGCAGTTGGGGCAGCACCTACGAGCAGTACTTC.